Each of the 17 T cell receptor beta chains below was sequenced from the same sample in a study of T cell repertoires in cytomegalovirus infection. MiXCR was run by TCRdb on the reads, yielding one entry per CDR3 protein. Altogether hundreds of thousands of distinct CDR3 sequences are present, around 32% being singletons, with the ten largest covering under 15%. These receptors are not linked to any known antigen. The sequencing used cultured CD8+ T cells from PBMCs, collected from culture after CMV antigen stimulation. All receptors derive from a human donor in good health (CMV status not recorded). Some clones in this sample may be carry-over from other donors' samples.

The rearrangement uses TRBV7-8 and TRBJ2-7; no clear D. The ends were cut back, 5 bases at V and 3 bases at J, with 11 bases in the middle. Germline lookup yields CDR1 SGHVS and CDR2 FQNEAQ. This CDR3 has 13 residues. The CDR3 DNA reads as TGTGCCAGCAGCCGTAGCCCCAGCTACGAGCAGTACGTC. Translating gives CASSRSPSYEQYV.

V is TRBV27 and J is TRBJ1-4, with 7 bases fitting TRBD1. CDR3 length equals 13 residues. Germline lookup yields CDR1 MNHEY and CDR2 SMNVEV (reference sequence). V was clipped by 11 bases and J by 6 bases; unmatched bases: 9. The CDR3 DNA follows: TGTGCCGCGAAGGGGGCGACGGATGAAAAACTGTTTTTT. Protein sequence: CAAKGATDEKLFF.

J is TRBJ2-3 and V is TRBV29-1, with D perhaps TRBD1 (6 bases). The CDR3 length is 15 residues. Trimming pared 0 bases from V and 1 base from J, leaving 11 bases between. Per germline, CDR1 SQVTM and CDR2 ANQGSEA. CDR3 coding DNA: TGCAGCGTTGAAGAACAGGGTGTCGGCACAGATACGCAGTATTTT. It is translated as CSVEEQGVGTDTQYF.

This clonotype was counted only a few times. The J gene is TRBJ1-2, the V gene TRBV7-9; D is unresolved. The CDR3 consists of 11 residues. Germline assignment: CDR1 SEHNR and CDR2 FQNEAQ (reference sequence). Trimming took 2 bases from V and 4 from J, leaving 2 bases between them. CDR3 sequence: CASSLLYGYTF. CDR3 nucleotide sequence: TGTGCCAGCAGCTTACTCTATGGCTACACCTTC.

V gene TRBV29-1 combines with J gene TRBJ1-1, with 7 bases aligning to TRBD1. This CDR3 is 12 amino acids long. Germline assignment: CDR1 SQVTM and CDR2 ANQGSEA. The J segment lost 4 bases and the V segment lost 6 bases, leaving 5 bases of the junction unmatched. The CDR3 protein is CSVLDRATEAFF. CDR3 DNA: TGCAGCGTGCTAGACAGGGCCACTGAAGCTTTCTTT.

This chain connects TRBV6-6 to TRBJ1-1; maybe TRBD1 (5 bases). The V end was cut by 2 bases, the J end by 4 bases, with 11 bases between. The CDR3 runs to 14 residues. CDR1 and CDR2 from the germline V gene are MNHNY and SVGAGI (reference sequence). Here the CDR3 reads CASSYAGKGTEAFF. CDR3 nucleotides: TGTGCCAGCAGTTACGCAGGGAAGGGCACTGAAGCTTTCTTT.

This clonotype was seen more than once but under ten times. J is TRBJ1-5 and V is TRBV12-3 or TRBV12-4; D might be TRBD1 (5 bases). The CDR3 runs 15 residues. Deletions cut 4 bases from V and 2 bases from J, with 12 bases between. CDR3 coding DNA: TGTGCCAGCAGTTCTCCCAGGGAGCGCAATCAGCCCCAGCATTTT. Translation gives CASSSPRERNQPQHF.

This clonotype occurred a few times. The DNA for the CDR3 is TGTGCCAGCAGCCAGGAATTCAACAGGCGGTCTATAGGGGGCTACACCTTC. This encodes CASSQEFNRRSIGGYTF. The gene calls are TRBV3-1 and TRBJ1-2; tentatively, D is TRBD1 (5 bases). This CDR3 has 17 residues. V lost 3 bases and J 8 bases, leaving 25 bases between the germline ends. CDR1 is LGHDT and CDR2 is YNNKEL in the germline V gene (reference sequence).

The chain links TRBV6-1 to TRBJ1-6, with no clear D. Trimming removed 2 bases at V and 6 bases at J, with 8 bases between. CDR1 is MNHNS, CDR2 SASEGT, per germline. This CDR3 spans 14 amino acids. The chain's CDR3 is CASSELGLNSPLHF. Here the CDR3 DNA reads TGTGCCAGCAGTGAATTGGGTCTTAATTCACCCCTCCACTTT.

V usage is TRBV20-1 and J usage is TRBJ2-1; D may match TRBD1 or TRBD2 (5 bases each). Looked up from germline, CDR1 is DFQATT and CDR2 is SNEGSKA (reference sequence). The CDR3 loop spans 17 amino acids. V was shortened by 2 bases and J by 9 bases, with 26 bases between the two germline ends. The CDR3, as DNA: TGCAGTGCTAGAATTTGGGGGACCAATGAATGGGGGACTGAGCAGTTCTTC. This sequence encodes CSARIWGTNEWGTEQFF.

This clonotype showed up just once. The CDR3 is CSARDGVNYGYTF. CDR3 coding DNA: TGCAGTGCTAGAGATGGCGTCAACTATGGCTACACCTTC. This chain connects TRBV20-1 to TRBJ1-2; no clear D. The CDR3 has 13 amino acids. Per the germline V gene, CDR1 is DFQATT and CDR2 is SNEGSKA (reference sequence). V was cut by 0 bases and J by 2 bases, with 7 bases left in between.

This clonotype has just a few counts. This chain joins TRBV4-2 and TRBJ1-1; D is unclear. Looked up from germline, CDR1 is LGHNA and CDR2 is YNFKEQ. The CDR3 covers 12 residues. The germline V and J ends were trimmed by 0 bases and 4 bases, with 3 bases remaining between them. The CDR3 loop is CASSQEVTEAFF. The CDR3 DNA reads TGTGCCAGCAGCCAAGAGGTCACTGAAGCTTTCTTT.

This clonotype appeared a few times. The V call is TRBV20-1, the J call TRBJ2-3; 12 nucleotides agree with TRBD2. Germline loops: CDR1 DFQATT, CDR2 SNEGSKA (reference sequence). Losses at the gene ends were 2 bases for V and 2 bases for J; bases not matched to a gene: 11. This CDR3 is built from 18 residues. For the CDR3, the DNA is TGCAGTGCTAGACCGTCCGTGACTAGCGGGGGCTCCACAGATACGCAGTATTTT. Its protein product is CSARPSVTSGGSTDTQYF.

This clonotype was seen ten or more times. V gene TRBV19 combines with J gene TRBJ1-5; 11 bases map to TRBD1. V dropped 5 bases and J dropped 1; count of bases not matched to a gene: 7. The CDR3 sequence is 17 residues long. Germline V gene lookup returns CDR1 LNHDA and CDR2 SQIVND (reference sequence). In DNA form, the CDR3 reads TGTGCCAGTAGTGTCGGGACAGGGGGAAGAAGCAATCAGCCCCAGCATTTT. Translation gives CASSVGTGGRSNQPQHF.

This clonotype occurred a few times. The V call is TRBV27, the J call TRBJ2-3; tentatively, D is TRBD2 (5 bases). Germline CDR1 MNHEY, CDR2 SMNVEV (reference sequence). V lost 1 base and J lost 2, with 13 bases in between. The CDR3 extends over 16 amino acids. CDR3 protein: CASSLFRGTSTDTQYF. For the CDR3, the DNA is TGTGCCAGCAGTTTATTTCGGGGTACCTCCACAGATACGCAGTATTTT.

In this sample, this clonotype turned up a few times. The V and J genes are TRBV12-3 or TRBV12-4 and TRBJ1-6, with D unresolved. The CDR3 has 15 amino acids. The V and J ends lost 4 bases and 8 bases respectively, with 15 bases between them. The CDR3 sequence: CASSSGRSLHSPLHF. The CDR3 DNA follows: TGTGCCAGCAGTTCTGGACGGTCTCTTCATTCACCCCTCCACTTT.

This clonotype appeared many times. The V gene is TRBV7-6, the J gene TRBJ2-2; D is ambiguous. This CDR3 region has 12 residues. CDR1 and CDR2 from the germline V gene are SGHVS and FNYEAQ. Trimming stripped 4 bases from V and 4 bases from J, with 4 bases between. The CDR3 bases are TGTGCCAGCAGCTACGTCACCGGGGAGCTGTTTTTT. Encoded protein: CASSYVTGELFF.